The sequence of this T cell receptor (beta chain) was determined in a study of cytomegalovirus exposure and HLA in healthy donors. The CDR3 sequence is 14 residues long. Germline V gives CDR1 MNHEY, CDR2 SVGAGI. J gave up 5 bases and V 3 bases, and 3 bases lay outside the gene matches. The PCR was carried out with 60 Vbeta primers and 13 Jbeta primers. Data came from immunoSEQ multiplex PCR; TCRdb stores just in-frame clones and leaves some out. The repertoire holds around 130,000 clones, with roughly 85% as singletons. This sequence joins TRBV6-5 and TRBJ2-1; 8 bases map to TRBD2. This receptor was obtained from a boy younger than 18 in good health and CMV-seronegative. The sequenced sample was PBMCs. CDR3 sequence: CASSYSGGDNEQFF. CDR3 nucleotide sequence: TGTGCCAGCAGTTATTCGGGGGGGGACAATGAGCAGTTCTTC.